These T cell receptor beta chains were read from a single sample in a study of T cells expressing NK-cell markers. TCRdb re-called the 5' RACE reads; every CDR3 protein appears as one record, without DNA. The listing contains some 500,000 distinct CDR3 sequences. What was sequenced was blood T cells: a sorted CD56 or NKG2C T cell subset, CD4+ or CD8+ T cells, or bulk PBMC T cells (not recorded which). These receptor sequences come from a woman between 50 and 59 years old in good health. Both conserved end residues are part of each CDR3.

V gene	J gene	CDR3 protein
TRBV5-1	TRBJ2-1	CASSDSGDRFMNEQFF
TRBV3-1	TRBJ2-7	CASSPPGLPRAEQYF
TRBV5-1	TRBJ2-2	CASSGELGIGELFF
TRBV12-3/TRBV12-4	TRBJ2-1	CASSLPGTLSYNEQFF
TRBV4-1	TRBJ1-4	CASSLYHGDREKLFF
TRBV10-3	TRBJ1-1	CAISETGAEAFF
TRBV12-3/TRBV12-4	TRBJ1-2	CASSPDRGLTGGGYTF
TRBV20-1	TRBJ2-5	CSARDRLGLEGTETQYF
TRBV12-3/TRBV12-4	TRBJ2-3	CASSFSYGGTSTDTQYF
TRBV6-4	TRBJ2-1	CASSQEYRYSEQFF
TRBV3-1	TRBJ1-5	CASSQELSNQPQHF
TRBV3-1	TRBJ2-3	CASSHRLVADTQYF
TRBV20-1	TRBJ2-3	CSARGSTGGRTDTQYF
TRBV9	TRBJ1-1	CASSVGRGRNTEAFF
TRBV6-5	TRBJ1-5	CASSGGSGQVGSQPQHF
TRBV5-1	TRBJ2-1	CASSLVGTNTNEQFF
TRBV7-9	TRBJ1-2	CASSPLTGYTF
TRBV12-3/TRBV12-4	TRBJ1-1	CASSFIGGREAFF
TRBV25-1	TRBJ2-2	CASSQLAPNTGELFF
TRBV7-9	TRBJ1-2	CASSGKLDLGDGYTF
TRBV29-1	TRBJ1-2	CSAVQGGSYGYTF
TRBV11-2	TRBJ1-1	CASRKPGQGVGRTEAFF
TRBV27	TRBJ2-5	CAPGPGHQETQYF
TRBV4-1	TRBJ2-2	CASSLPLPGGANTGELFF
TRBV21-1	TRBJ2-3	CASSTPGDASTQYF
TRBV7-9	TRBJ1-1	CASSSNRFEAFF
TRBV7-9	TRBJ2-1	CASSLVSGRTYNEQFF
TRBV12-3/TRBV12-4	TRBJ2-2	CASSPGLAGIGELFF
TRBV21-1	TRBJ2-1	CASSSRDACDCEEFF
TRBV25-1	TRBJ2-2	CASSFRDREAGELFF
TRBV4-2	TRBJ1-5	CASSQGVPGLGEGNQPQHF
TRBV6-1	TRBJ2-2	CASSLNRGPTGELFF
TRBV5-1	TRBJ2-5	CASSLAGTDGGTQYF
TRBV12-3/TRBV12-4	TRBJ2-7	CASSAPGTGLGEQYF
TRBV12-3/TRBV12-4	TRBJ2-7	CASSFGGLVGQYF
TRBV27	TRBJ1-1	CASRYSGGRNTEAFF
TRBV4-1	TRBJ2-1	CASSQVLGGGSSGNEQFF
TRBV4-1	TRBJ2-7	CASSPIGLAITYF
TRBV6-5	TRBJ2-3	CASSSTRGFTDTQYF